What follows are 11 T cell receptor beta chains derived from one specimen sequenced in a study of T cell responses to AZD1222 COVID-19 vaccine. The protocol was immunoSEQ multiplex PCR, while the TCRdb copy is restricted to in-frame clones and leaves out a portion. Among around 140,000 clones listed, over 85% were seen once. Specimen: peripheral blood, collected on day 0 of AZD1222 vaccination. Every receptor here comes from an adult in good health.

The chain links TRBV3-1 (or the pseudogene TRBV3-2) to TRBJ2-2, with D unresolved. Germline loops: CDR1 LGHDT, CDR2 YNNKEL (reference sequence). This CDR3 is 13 amino acids long. V lost 4 bases, J lost 1 base, and 4 bases lay in between. The CDR3 is CASSPQNTGELFF. CDR3 in DNA: TGTGCCAGCAGCCCACAGAACACCGGGGAGCTGTTTTTT.

The chain links TRBV9 to TRBJ2-7, with 7 bases fitting TRBD2. Looked up from germline, CDR1 is SGDLS and CDR2 is YYNGEE. The CDR3 is 15 residues long. Germline trimming cut 4 bases from V and 5 bases from J; bases unmatched to any gene: 12. The CDR3 sequence is CASSFSGTTDDEQYF. The CDR3 DNA reads TGTGCCAGCAGCTTTTCCGGGACTACTGACGACGAGCAGTACTTC.

The chain uses TRBV2 and TRBJ1-4; D perhaps matches TRBD1 (5 bases). Trimming removed 5 bases at V and 5 bases at J, with 9 bases between. CDR1 SNHLY and CDR2 FYNNEI come from the germline V gene. CDR3 length equals 13 residues. The CDR3 bases are TGTGCCAGCAGTCAGGGTCGGAATGAAAAACTGTTTTTT. This gives the protein CASSQGRNEKLFF.

The rearrangement links TRBV5-4 to TRBJ2-2; 7 nucleotides align to TRBD2. The CDR3 is made up of 14 amino acids. Germline V gives CDR1 SGHNT, CDR2 YYREEE (reference sequence). After removal of 3 bases from V and 5 bases from J, the junction contained 4 bases not matched to a gene. Here the CDR3 DNA reads TGTGCCAGCAGCTCGGGACTACAGACCGGGGAGCTGTTTTTT. This sequence encodes CASSSGLQTGELFF.

This chain links TRBV7-8 with TRBJ2-5; 8 nucleotides align to TRBD1. The germline V gene has CDR1 SGHVS and CDR2 FQNEAQ. J lost 0 bases, V lost 1 base, and 4 bases had no gene match. The CDR3 sequence is 16 residues long. Here the CDR3 reads CASSLVGTGNQETQYF. The CDR3 nucleotides read TGTGCCAGCAGCTTAGTGGGGACAGGAAACCAAGAGACCCAGTACTTC. Filled out from reference TRBV7-8 and TRBJ2-5, the complete variable domain reads GAGVSQSPRYKVAKRGQDVALRCDPISGHVSLFWYQQALGQGPEFLTYFQNEAQLDKSGLPSDRFFAERPEGSVSTLKIQRTQQEDSAVYLCASSLVGTGNQETQYFGPGTRLLVL.

The V and J genes are TRBV13 and TRBJ2-6; D is uncertain. Trimming cost V 5 bases and J 0 bases, with 14 bases left between them. This CDR3 spans 17 amino acids. Germline loops: CDR1 PRHDT, CDR2 FYEKMQ (reference sequence). CDR3 in DNA: TGTGCCAGCAGCCCCCGGGCCACCCACTCTGGGGCCAACGTCCTGACTTTC. This sequence encodes CASSPRATHSGANVLTF.

This clone came up once. This sequence joins TRBV4-1 and TRBJ1-5; D not resolved. The V and J ends lost 1 base and 3 bases respectively, with 16 bases between them. Germline-derived CDR1 and CDR2 are MGHRA and YSYEKL. This CDR3 comprises 17 residues. The CDR3 is CASSQGKAYGVNQPQHF. The CDR3 bases are TGCGCCAGCAGCCAAGGTAAGGCGTACGGAGTCAATCAGCCCCAGCATTTT.

The rearrangement uses TRBV9 and TRBJ2-5; TRBD1 agrees at 7 bases. The CDR3 extends over 16 amino acids. Germline V gene lookup returns CDR1 SGDLS and CDR2 YYNGEE. V gave up 3 bases and J gave up 2 bases; unmatched junction bases: 10. The CDR3 loop reads CASSAVGQSSQETQYF. Written as DNA, the CDR3 is TGTGCCAGCAGCGCAGTGGGACAGTCCTCACAAGAGACCCAGTACTTC. Combining the CDR3 with reference TRBV9 and TRBJ2-5 gives the whole variable domain DSGVTQTPKHLITATGQRVTLRCSPRSGDLSVYWYQQSLDQGLQFLIQYYNGEERAKGNILERFSAQQFPDLHSELNLSSLELGDSALYFCASSAVGQSSQETQYFGPGTRLLVL.

The chain couples TRBV27 to TRBJ1-6; D possibly corresponds to TRBD1 (5 bases). Trimming removed 5 bases at V and 13 bases at J, with 15 bases between. The CDR3 covers 13 residues. CDR1 and CDR2 (germline): MNHEY, SMNVEV (reference sequence). The chain's CDR3 is CASSRPGRVPLHF. CDR3 coding DNA: TGTGCCAGCAGTCGTCCAGGGCGAGTTCCCCTCCACTTT.

The V and J genes are TRBV20-1 and TRBJ1-2, with D hard to call. This CDR3 is 14 amino acids long. Germline V lookup: CDR1 DFQATT, CDR2 SNEGSKA (reference sequence). V was shortened by 3 bases and J by 7 bases, with 18 bases between the two germline ends. CDR3 bases: TGCAGTGCTAGTTCGGGCAGTAGAATGGGTGGCTACACCTTC. Its translation: CSASSGSRMGGYTF.

This clone was detected a few times. The junction departs from the called germline gene at one end, perhaps through a read error. The gene calls are TRBV9 and TRBJ2-3; 8 bases agree with TRBD2. The CDR3 consists of 14 residues. In germline, CDR1 is SGDLS, CDR2 YYNGEE. The CDR3 DNA is TGTGCCAGCAGCCCACGGACTAGCATAGATACGCAGTATTTT. Its translation is CASSPRTSIDTQYF. The whole variable domain, filled in from reference TRBV9 and TRBJ2-3, reads DSGVTQTPKHLITATGQRVTLRCSPRSGDLSVYWYQQSLDQGLQFLIQYYNGEERAKGNILERFSAQQFPDLHSELNLSSLELGDSALYFCASSPRTSIDTQYFGPGTRLTVL.